A single sample gave rise to the 15 T cell receptor beta chains below, sequenced in a study of T cells in Graves' hyperthyroidism and ophthalmopathy. It was RNA transcripts that yielded the amplified TCR beta CDR3 regions. HTBI primers were employed in a first-round RT-PCR of the TCR CDR3. TCRdb reprocessed the multiplex PCR reads via MiXCR and lists one record per CDR3 protein. Of around 480,000 distinct CDR3 sequences listed, 14% were seen once; the top ten hold 15% to 20%. Sequenced sample: blood. These receptor sequences come from a woman between 18 and 29 years old with Graves' hyperthyroidism.

This clonotype was seen repeatedly, ten times or more. The J gene is TRBJ2-1, the V gene TRBV5-1, with 12 bases identical to TRBD2. CDR3 length equals 16 residues. The V and J ends lost 4 bases and 7 bases, in that order; junction bases with no gene match: 9. In germline, CDR1 is SGHRS, CDR2 YFSETQ. The CDR3 region has the DNA TGCGCCAGCAGCCTGGGTCGACTAGCGGGAGAGAATGAGCAGTTCTTC. This gives the protein CASSLGRLAGENEQFF.

The CDR3 region has the DNA TGCGCCAGCAGCTTGGGTGATGGCACCGAGCAGTACTTC. Translated: CASSLGDGTEQYF. J is TRBJ2-7 and V is TRBV5-1, with no clear D. Trimming pared 0 bases from V and 6 bases from J, leaving 10 bases between. This CDR3 has 13 amino acids. The germline V gene has CDR1 SGHRS and CDR2 YFSETQ.

In this sample, this clonotype turned up many times. The chain couples TRBV2 to TRBJ2-3; 7 bases agree with TRBD2. V gave up 7 bases and J gave up 5 bases; unmatched junction bases: 6. CDR1 SNHLY and CDR2 FYNNEI come from the germline V gene. This CDR3 has 13 residues. The CDR3: CASKGLVVDTQYF. The CDR3 DNA reads TGTGCCAGCAAAGGACTAGTAGTAGATACGCAGTATTTT. The variable domain in full, with the rest retrieved from reference TRBV2 and TRBJ2-3, is EPEVTQTPSHQVTQMGQEVILRCVPISNHLYFYWYRQILGQKVEFLVSFYNNEISEKSEIFDDQFSVERPDGSNFTLKIRSTKLEDSAMYFCASKGLVVDTQYFGPGTRLTVL.

This clonotype was detected a few times. This sequence joins TRBV20-1 and TRBJ2-7, with D possibly being TRBD1 or TRBD2 (5 bases each). Trimming shortened V by 3 bases and J by 4 bases, and 19 bases separated the two germline ends. Looked up from germline, CDR1 is DFQATT and CDR2 is SNEGSKA (reference sequence). This CDR3 spans 15 amino acids. The CDR3 nucleotides read TGCAGTGCTAGGCCGGGGCGGCGCGGAAAATACGAGCAGTACTTC. Protein: CSARPGRRGKYEQYF.

This clonotype has ten or more counts. V and J are TRBV2 and TRBJ2-7, with D hard to call. V dropped 4 bases and J dropped 3 bases, with 1 base sitting between them. CDR1 is SNHLY and CDR2 is FYNNEI in the germline V gene. This CDR3 has 10 amino acids. In nucleotides, the CDR3 is TGTGCCAGCAGTGTCTACGAGCAGTACGTC. Its translation is CASSVYEQYV.

In its sample, this clonotype was seen many times. The J gene is TRBJ2-1, the V gene TRBV12-3 or TRBV12-4, with 7 bases identical to TRBD1. This CDR3 contains 14 residues. V was pared by 5 bases and J by 3 bases, with 4 bases of the junction left unmatched. The CDR3, as DNA: TGTGCCAGCAGTATGGGACAGATCTACAATGAGCAGTTCTTC. Protein: CASSMGQIYNEQFF.

This clonotype was detected only a few times. This rearrangement joins TRBV29-1 to TRBJ1-1; D not resolved. The V end was cut by 1 base, the J end by 0 bases, with 6 bases between. The V gene's germline CDR1 is SQVTM and CDR2 ANQGSEA. The CDR3 contains 13 residues. CDR3 bases: TGCAGCGTTGAAGTCACCATGAACACTGAAGCTTTCTTT. Residues: CSVEVTMNTEAFF. Full variable domain (rest looked up from reference TRBV29-1 and TRBJ1-1): SAVISQKPSRDICQRGTSLTIQCQVDSQVTMMFWYRQQPGQSLTLIATANQGSEATYESGFVIDKFPISRPNLTFSTLTVSNMSPEDSSIYLCSVEVTMNTEAFFGQGTRLTVV.

This clonotype has just a few counts. The chain couples TRBV10-3 to TRBJ2-2; weak D call: TRBD2 (6 bases). Germline V lookup: CDR1 ENHRY, CDR2 SYGVKD. The ends were cut back, 8 bases at V and 3 bases at J, with 13 bases in the middle. This CDR3 is 14 amino acids long. The CDR3 DNA sequence: TGTGCCATCGCCCCGGGCGGGGACACCGGGGAGCTGTTTTTT. This translates into CAIAPGGDTGELFF.

Notes on this clonotype: This may be a read error, as it is one base from a much larger clone. The J gene is TRBJ1-4, the V gene TRBV18, with 9 bases lining up with TRBD1. The CDR3 consists of 15 residues. Germline V gives CDR1 KGHSH, CDR2 LQKENI. The CDR3 loop reads CASSPPTGGNEELFF. CDR3 DNA: TGTGCCAGCTCACCACCGACAGGGGGTAATGAAGAACTGTTTTTT.

There are many counts of this clonotype. The chain is built from TRBV30 and TRBJ1-2; 7 bases are a match to TRBD1. The V and J ends lost 0 bases and 8 bases, in that order; junction bases with no gene match: 6. This CDR3 is built from 13 residues. The germline V gene has CDR1 GTSNPN and CDR2 SVGIG (reference sequence). Written as DNA, the CDR3 is TGTGCCTGGAGTGTACAAGGGGGCTTGGGCTACACCTTC. This sequence encodes CAWSVQGGLGYTF.

This clonotype was observed at least ten times. For the CDR3, the DNA is TGTGCCAGTAGCCACATAACAGGGGAAGGAGAGACCCAGTACTTC. It codes for CASSHITGEGETQYF. The rearrangement uses TRBV19 and TRBJ2-5; 7 positions agree with TRBD1. The V segment lost 6 bases and the J segment 4 bases; nucleotides outside the gene matches: 11. CDR3 length equals 15 residues. Germline V CDR1 and CDR2: LNHDA, SQIVND (reference sequence).

This clonotype was counted at least ten times. This rearrangement joins TRBV20-1 to TRBJ2-1; 15 bases are a match to TRBD2. The CDR3 sequence is 16 residues long. The V gene end was trimmed by 3 bases and the J gene end by 5 bases; junction bases not matched to a gene: 5. Per germline, CDR1 DFQATT and CDR2 SNEGSKA (reference sequence). The CDR3 nucleotides are TGCAGTGCTAGGACGGGACTAGCGGGAGGAAACAATGAGCAGTTCTTC. Amino acid sequence: CSARTGLAGGNNEQFF.

The table lists this clonotype with many counts. The rearrangement links TRBV5-1 to TRBJ2-3; D might be TRBD2 (5 bases). There are 15 residues in the CDR3. The germline V and J ends were trimmed by 7 bases and 0 bases, with 15 bases remaining between them. Germline V gene sequence: CDR1 SGHRS, CDR2 YFSETQ. The CDR3 bases are TGCGCCAGCTCAACAGCGGAAAGTAGCACAGATACGCAGTATTTT. Its protein product is CASSTAESSTDTQYF.

This clonotype appeared many times. The V gene is TRBV10-3, the J gene TRBJ2-7; a possible D gene is TRBD2 (6 bases). This CDR3 is built from 13 residues. V was cut by 4 bases and J by 3 bases, with 10 bases left in between. CDR1 is ENHRY, CDR2 SYGVKD, per germline. The CDR3 nucleotides read TGTGCCATCAGTGCCCCGGGAGACTACGAGCAGTACGTC. Protein product: CAISAPGDYEQYV.

This clonotype was found a few times. CDR3 sequence (DNA): TGTGCCATCAGTGGGACAGGGCTCTACGAGCAGTACGTC. The encoded protein is CAISGTGLYEQYV. This chain joins TRBV10-3 and TRBJ2-7; 8 bases align to TRBD1. Germline trimming cut 4 bases from V and 3 bases from J; bases unmatched to any gene: 2. Germline V gene lookup returns CDR1 ENHRY and CDR2 SYGVKD. The CDR3 consists of 13 residues.